This is a list of T cell receptor delta chains from one sample in a study of delta chains in infants with herpesvirus infections. TCRdb reanalysed the RT-PCR reads with CATT. The sample lists roughly 1,500 delta-chain clones; less than 30% were seen once. Specimen: peripheral blood, collected at time point 1 of longitudinal follow-up. Receptors originate from a human donor who was a Ugandan infant, either HIV-exposed or HIV-unexposed (not recorded which). The CDR3 runs from the conserved cysteine through the conserved F or W. The order of the fields is D gene, clone size, V gene, J gene, CDR3 DNA, CDR3 protein. The D gene is left open where the match is weak. Some rows have no size entry. The others give once, few or many, or a class for an expanded clone.

d_gene: TRDD3; abundance: NA; v_gene: TRDV1; j_gene: TRDJ3; CDR3nt: TGTGCTCTTGGGGAACCGGCCCCCACTGGGGGATACGCGAATTTGGACACCCGACAGATGTTTTTC; CDR3aa: CALGEPAPTGGYANLDTRQMFF
d_gene: TRDD3; abundance: NA; v_gene: TRDV3; j_gene: TRDJ1; CDR3nt: TGTGCCTCCCGCCCCGTGGCGAGATGGGGGACCCCCACCGATAAACTCATCTTT; CDR3aa: CASRPVARWGTPTDKLIF
d_gene: TRDD2; abundance: few; v_gene: TRAV29/DV5; j_gene: TRDJ1; CDR3nt: TGTGCAGCAACCGTCCTTCCTACAATTTCTCGACCTGGGGGGGAGTACACCGATAAACTCATCTTT; CDR3aa: CAATVLPTISRPGGEYTDKLIF
d_gene: TRDD3; abundance: NA; v_gene: TRDV3; j_gene: TRDJ3; CDR3nt: TGTGCCTTACTCCCCCGCATATCCTGGGGGATACGCGAGGACACCCGACAGATGTTTTTC; CDR3aa: CALLPRISWGIREDTRQMFF
d_gene: TRDD3; abundance: NA; v_gene: TRDV1; j_gene: TRDJ1; CDR3nt: TGTGCTCTTGGGGAACTAATTCCTCCCCGGGTAGGGGGATCAAGAACCGATAAACTCATCTTT; CDR3aa: CALGELIPPRVGGSRTDKLIF
d_gene: TRDD3; abundance: few; v_gene: TRDV1; j_gene: TRDJ4; CDR3nt: TGTGCTCTTGGGGAACTAGGCAGAGGACGGGGGGGGGGATCTTTTACGAGACCCCTGATCTTT; CDR3aa: CALGELGRGRGGGSFTRPLIF
d_gene: NA; abundance: large; v_gene: TRDV1; j_gene: TRDJ1; CDR3nt: TGTGCTCTTGGGGAACCCTCCTCCGGGGTGATCACCGATAAACTCATCTTT; CDR3aa: CALGEPSSGVITDKLIF
d_gene: TRDD3; abundance: NA; v_gene: TRDV3; j_gene: TRDJ1; CDR3nt: TGTGCCCTTTTCCTACGGGGTACTGGGGGATACGCGCACACCGATAAACTCATCTTT; CDR3aa: CALFLRGTGGYAHTDKLIF
d_gene: TRDD3; abundance: large; v_gene: TRDV2; j_gene: TRDJ3; CDR3nt: TGTGCCTGTGACAATACTGGGGGTCGTCGCTCCTGGGACACCCGACAGATGTTTTTC; CDR3aa: CACDNTGGRRSWDTRQMFF
d_gene: NA; abundance: NA; v_gene: TRDV1; j_gene: TRDJ4; CDR3nt: TGTGCTCTTGGGGAAGCTCCTACGAGTCTGCCCCGTTCCAGACCACTGATCTTT; CDR3aa: CALGEAPTSLPRSRPLIF
d_gene: TRDD3; abundance: NA; v_gene: TRDV1; j_gene: TRDJ1; CDR3nt: TGTGCTCTTGGGGAACTGAGGGGTTTCGGAGCTACCTGGGGATATCCCTCTTACACCGATAAACTCATCTTT; CDR3aa: CALGELRGFGATWGYPSYTDKLIF
d_gene: TRDD3; abundance: few; v_gene: TRDV1; j_gene: TRDJ1; CDR3nt: TGTGCTCTTGGGGACCCACCCCTCCCGTGGGGTACTGGGGGATACGGAGGGTACACCGATAAACTCATCTTT; CDR3aa: CALGDPPLPWGTGGYGGYTDKLIF
d_gene: TRDD3; abundance: NA; v_gene: TRDV1; j_gene: TRDJ1; CDR3nt: TGTGCTCTTGGGGAACTAGGACTCCCGTACTGGGGGACCCCGCTCACCGATAAACTCATCTTT; CDR3aa: CALGELGLPYWGTPLTDKLIF